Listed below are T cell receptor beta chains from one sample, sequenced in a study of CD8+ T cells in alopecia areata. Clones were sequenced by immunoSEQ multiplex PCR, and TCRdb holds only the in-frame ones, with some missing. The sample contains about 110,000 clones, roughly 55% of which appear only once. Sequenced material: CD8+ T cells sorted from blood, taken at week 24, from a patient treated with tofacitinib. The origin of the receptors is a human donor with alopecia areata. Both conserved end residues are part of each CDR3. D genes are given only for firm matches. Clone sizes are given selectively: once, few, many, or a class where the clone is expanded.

DNA: TGCGCCAGCAGCTTGGTTCAGGGGACCTCCTACGAGCAGTACTTC; CDR3: CASSLVQGTSYEQYF; size: once; J: TRBJ2-7; D: -; V: TRBV5-1
DNA: TGTGCCAGCAGCGAGGGACGATCTGGAAACACCATATATTTT; CDR3: CASSEGRSGNTIYF; size: -; J: TRBJ1-3; D: -; V: TRBV7-9
DNA: TGTGCCAGCAGCGCTACTATGACTAGCGGCAGCTCCTACGAGCAGTACTTC; CDR3: CASSATMTSGSSYEQYF; size: -; J: TRBJ2-7; D: TRBD2; V: TRBV13
DNA: TGTGCCTGGAGTGTACGGGGACAGGACTACAATGAGCAGTTCTTC; CDR3: CAWSVRGQDYNEQFF; size: -; J: TRBJ2-1; D: TRBD1; V: TRBV30
DNA: TGTGCCACCAGCGGGGCTTTAGGGACAGGGTTAGGAGAGACCCAGTACTTC; CDR3: CATSGALGTGLGETQYF; size: -; J: TRBJ2-5; D: TRBD1; V: TRBV15
DNA: TGCGCCAGCAGCCAAGGGGGGGGTACGCAGTATTTT; CDR3: CASSQGGGTQYF; size: -; J: TRBJ2-3; D: TRBD2; V: TRBV4-1
DNA: TGTGCCAGCAGCCTAGGGACAGGGGTTGCCAAAAACATTCAGTACTTC; CDR3: CASSLGTGVAKNIQYF; size: once; J: TRBJ2-4; D: TRBD1; V: TRBV11-2
DNA: TGTGCCAGCAGTTACCCTGACAGGGCCGACACAGATACGCAGTATTTT; CDR3: CASSYPDRADTDTQYF; size: -; J: TRBJ2-3; D: TRBD1; V: TRBV6-6
DNA: TGTGCCTGGAGTGTACTAGCGGGGTACGGAGATACGCAGTATTTT; CDR3: CAWSVLAGYGDTQYF; size: -; J: TRBJ2-3; D: TRBD2; V: TRBV30
DNA: TGTGCCAGCAGAGGACGGGGGGATTACGAGCAGTACTTC; CDR3: CASRGRGDYEQYF; size: few; J: TRBJ2-7; D: TRBD2; V: TRBV6-1
DNA: TGTGCCAGCAGCCCGACAGGGGAATACAATGAGCAGTTCTTC; CDR3: CASSPTGEYNEQFF; size: -; J: TRBJ2-1; D: TRBD1; V: TRBV6-5
DNA: TGTGCCAGCAAGACCTTGGGCGATCAGCCCCAGCATTTT; CDR3: CASKTLGDQPQHF; size: few; J: TRBJ1-5; D: -; V: TRBV27
DNA: TGCAGCGTTGACACAGACAGAATCCAAGAGACCCAGTACTTC; CDR3: CSVDTDRIQETQYF; size: few; J: TRBJ2-5; D: -; V: TRBV29-1
DNA: TGTGCCAGCAGCCTGGGACAACTTGAAGGTACAGATACGCAGTATTTT; CDR3: CASSLGQLEGTDTQYF; size: -; J: TRBJ2-3; D: -; V: TRBV5-6
DNA: TGCGCCAGCAGCCCGGACCGCTATGAAAAACTGTTTTTT; CDR3: CASSPDRYEKLFF; size: -; J: TRBJ1-4; D: -; V: TRBV4-1
DNA: TGTGCCAGCAGTCCGACAGGCAATGAGCAGTTCTTC; CDR3: CASSPTGNEQFF; size: once; J: TRBJ2-1; D: -; V: TRBV7-9
DNA: TGTGCCAGCAGTTTAACCTCCTACGAGCAGTACTTC; CDR3: CASSLTSYEQYF; size: -; J: TRBJ2-7; D: -; V: TRBV28
DNA: TGCGCCAGCAGCCAAGAGGTCAGGCCTAATTCACCCCTCCACTTT; CDR3: CASSQEVRPNSPLHF; size: -; J: TRBJ1-6; D: -; V: TRBV4-3
DNA: TGTGCCAGCAGCGAACAGGGGTTTTCCTACGAGCAGTACTTC; CDR3: CASSEQGFSYEQYF; size: -; J: TRBJ2-7; D: TRBD1; V: TRBV5-6
DNA: TGTGCCAGCAGTTTAATAGTGGGGCTCAGGGGTTCACCCCTCCACTTT; CDR3: CASSLIVGLRGSPLHF; size: once; J: TRBJ1-6; D: -; V: TRBV27
DNA: TGTGCCAGCAGTAGATCACGCGGGGGGACCGGCACAGATACGCAGTATTTT; CDR3: CASSRSRGGTGTDTQYF; size: -; J: TRBJ2-3; D: TRBD2; V: TRBV5-6
DNA: TGTGCCAGTAGTAACTCGGGGGGCGAGCGAGAGACCCAGTACTTC; CDR3: CASSNSGGERETQYF; size: -; J: TRBJ2-5; D: -; V: TRBV19
DNA: TGCGCCAGCAGCCAAACCCGGGACCCACGAGGTGAGCAGTACTTC; CDR3: CASSQTRDPRGEQYF; size: -; J: TRBJ2-7; D: -; V: TRBV4-1
DNA: TGTGCCAGCGAAGAGGGAACGGAGGACACAGATACGCAGTATTTT; CDR3: CASEEGTEDTDTQYF; size: -; J: TRBJ2-3; D: -; V: TRBV7-9
DNA: TGTGCCAGCAGCGGACTGGTGGGGGAGGTGAATGAGCAGTTCTTC; CDR3: CASSGLVGEVNEQFF; size: few; J: TRBJ2-1; D: -; V: TRBV9
DNA: TGTGCCACGGCGGAGTATAGCAATCAGCCCCAGCATTTT; CDR3: CATAEYSNQPQHF; size: -; J: TRBJ1-5; D: -; V: TRBV6-1
DNA: TGCGCCAGCAGCCAAGACAATCCGGGGGTGACCGAACTCATTTTT; CDR3: CASSQDNPGVTELIF; size: -; J: TRBJ2-2; D: -; V: TRBV4-3
DNA: TGTGCCAGCAGTCACAAAGACTCTCGGGACGAGCAGTACTTC; CDR3: CASSHKDSRDEQYF; size: -; J: TRBJ2-7; D: -; V: TRBV27
DNA: TGTGCCAGCAGTAGTCCGAAGGGGCGCCATGGGGATGAGCAGTTCTTC; CDR3: CASSSPKGRHGDEQFF; size: -; J: TRBJ2-1; D: -; V: TRBV6-6
DNA: TGTGCCAGCAGTGTCTCGAGACTTGAAAAACTGTTTTTT; CDR3: CASSVSRLEKLFF; size: -; J: TRBJ1-4; D: -; V: TRBV27
DNA: TGTGCCAGCAGTTACTTAGGACAGGGGTATGGCTACACCTTC; CDR3: CASSYLGQGYGYTF; size: few; J: TRBJ1-2; D: TRBD1; V: TRBV6-6
DNA: TGTGCCAGCAGTGGGTGGCGGCACAATCAGCCCCAGCATTTT; CDR3: CASSGWRHNQPQHF; size: -; J: TRBJ1-5; D: -; V: TRBV2
DNA: TGCAGCGTTGAAAAGCCCGGGGGCTACGAGCCACGAGGGGGCTACGAGCAGTACTTC; CDR3: CSVEKPGGYEPRGGYEQYF; size: -; J: TRBJ2-7; D: -; V: TRBV29-1
DNA: TGTGCCAGCAGCGTATCAGGGGCCACTGAAGCTTTCTTT; CDR3: CASSVSGATEAFF; size: -; J: TRBJ1-1; D: -; V: TRBV9
DNA: TGTGCCAGCAGCTTGTTGAGGGAGAGCGGGGCCAACGTCCTGACTTTC; CDR3: CASSLLRESGANVLTF; size: -; J: TRBJ2-6; D: -; V: TRBV5-4
DNA: TGTGCCAGCAGCCAATCGCAAGGGGGCAGTTCACCCCTCCACTTT; CDR3: CASSQSQGGSSPLHF; size: -; J: TRBJ1-6; D: TRBD1; V: TRBV16
DNA: TGTGCCAGCAGCTTGTTCGGACACGACGGGGATACGCAGTATTTT; CDR3: CASSLFGHDGDTQYF; size: -; J: TRBJ2-3; D: -; V: TRBV5-6
DNA: TGCGCCAGCAGCCAAGATCTCGAGCAGGGCAGAGAAGAGCAGTACTTC; CDR3: CASSQDLEQGREEQYF; size: few; J: TRBJ2-7; D: -; V: TRBV4-3
DNA: TGTGCCAGCAGTGGGGTCGGGGGGGCTGATGAGCAGTTCTTC; CDR3: CASSGVGGADEQFF; size: -; J: TRBJ2-1; D: TRBD2; V: TRBV2
DNA: TGTGCCAGCAACTACGGCCCCGGGGGGAGGACCGGGGAGCTGTTTTTT; CDR3: CASNYGPGGRTGELFF; size: few; J: TRBJ2-2; D: TRBD2; V: TRBV7-8
DNA: TGTGCCAGCAGTGAAGCGTGGTCCCGTTACGAGCAGTACTTC; CDR3: CASSEAWSRYEQYF; size: -; J: TRBJ2-7; D: -; V: TRBV2
DNA: TGTGCCAGCAGTTACGAGGGACAGTTCAATGAGCAGTTCTTC; CDR3: CASSYEGQFNEQFF; size: -; J: TRBJ2-1; D: TRBD1; V: TRBV6-4
DNA: TGTGCCAGCAGCTTATCGCCCGGGACCCAGTACTTC; CDR3: CASSLSPGTQYF; size: -; J: TRBJ2-5; D: -; V: TRBV11-2
DNA: TGTGCCAGCAGTTACTCGACAGGGAGCAATCAGCCCCAGCATTTT; CDR3: CASSYSTGSNQPQHF; size: -; J: TRBJ1-5; D: TRBD1; V: TRBV6-5
DNA: TGTGCCAGTAGTGCCGACAGGGGGATGAACACTGAAGCTTTCTTT; CDR3: CASSADRGMNTEAFF; size: -; J: TRBJ1-1; D: TRBD1; V: TRBV19
DNA: TGTGCCAGCAGCTCAGCCTACAATGAGCAGTTCTTC; CDR3: CASSSAYNEQFF; size: few; J: TRBJ2-1; D: -; V: TRBV11-1
DNA: TGTGCCACCAGCAGAGATTGGAATCAGCCCCAGCATTTT; CDR3: CATSRDWNQPQHF; size: -; J: TRBJ1-5; D: -; V: TRBV15
DNA: TGCAGCGTTGAAGATTCGGGACCCTACAATGAGCAGTTCTTC; CDR3: CSVEDSGPYNEQFF; size: -; J: TRBJ2-1; D: -; V: TRBV29-1
DNA: TGCGCCAGCAGCCAAGAGGGGCCTAGCGTAGGCACCGGGGAGCTGTTTTTT; CDR3: CASSQEGPSVGTGELFF; size: -; J: TRBJ2-2; D: -; V: TRBV4-1
DNA: TGTGCCAGCAGCTCGGCCGGGGTCAATCAGCCCCAGCATTTT; CDR3: CASSSAGVNQPQHF; size: -; J: TRBJ1-5; D: -; V: TRBV7-9
DNA: TGCGCCAGCAGCTTGACACAGGGATACACTGAAGCTTTCTTT; CDR3: CASSLTQGYTEAFF; size: -; J: TRBJ1-1; D: -; V: TRBV5-1
DNA: TGCGCCAGCAGCTTGGGAGAGGGCAGTCTAAAAAACATTCAGTACTTC; CDR3: CASSLGEGSLKNIQYF; size: -; J: TRBJ2-4; D: -; V: TRBV5-1
DNA: TGTGCCAGTCAGGGGGGGCGTGCAGATACGCAGTATTTT; CDR3: CASQGGRADTQYF; size: -; J: TRBJ2-3; D: -; V: TRBV6-5
DNA: TGCGCCAGCAGCCAACAACAGGGATCGGGGGAGACCCAGTACTTC; CDR3: CASSQQQGSGETQYF; size: few; J: TRBJ2-5; D: -; V: TRBV4-3
DNA: TGTGCCAGTAGTATACGGGAAGAAAATTCACCCCTCCACTTT; CDR3: CASSIREENSPLHF; size: -; J: TRBJ1-6; D: -; V: TRBV19